The 27 T cell receptor beta chains presented below share a single source sample, sequenced in a study of vaccination and CD4 T cells after COVID-19. At the Johns Hopkins FTIC core, DNA taken from cultured CD4+ T cells was sequenced by way of the Oncomine TCR Beta short-read assay. TCRdb re-called the PCR reads through MiXCR, storing one row per CDR3 protein. Of under 20,000 distinct CDR3 sequences in the sample, approximately 53% were seen once. The treatment was: roughly 10-day PBMC culture with coronavirus spike peptide pools or control peptides (ViraFEST assay). For these receptors, no antigen is known. The sequences come from CD4+ T cells from blood, cultured in vitro, collected before SARS-CoV-2 vaccination. These receptors came from a human donor who had recovered from COVID-19.

The CDR3 reads CSVGIPDRVNTEAFF. The CDR3 bases are TGCAGCGTTGGGATACCGGACAGGGTGAACACTGAAGCTTTCTTT. V is TRBV29-1 and J is TRBJ1-1, with 8 bases that match TRBD1. Germline loops: CDR1 SQVTM, CDR2 ANQGSEA. The CDR3 contains 15 residues. Germline trimming cut 4 bases from V and 0 bases from J; bases unmatched to any gene: 7.

This clonotype has more than one count but fewer than ten. The rearrangement joins TRBV6-1 to TRBJ1-6, with D perhaps matching TRBD1 (5 bases). Germline CDR1 and CDR2: MNHNS and SASEGT. CDR3 size: 15 residues. The V end lost 6 bases, the J end lost 7 bases, and 16 bases lay between the germline ends. The CDR3 nucleotides are TGTGCCAGCAGCCCAAGGGGCCACACGAATTCACCCCTCCACTTT. Its protein is CASSPRGHTNSPLHF.

The chain links TRBV27 to TRBJ1-6; D unclear. Germline V gene sequence: CDR1 MNHEY, CDR2 SMNVEV (reference sequence). The germline V and J ends were trimmed by 6 bases and 5 bases, with 5 bases remaining between them. This CDR3 has 12 residues. The CDR3 loop reads CASRGNNSPLHF. The DNA of the CDR3 is TGTGCCAGCAGGGGTAATAATTCACCCCTCCACTTT.

This chain connects TRBV7-9 to TRBJ1-2; no definite D call. CDR1 and CDR2 (germline): SEHNR, FQNEAQ (reference sequence). With 7 bases removed from V and 8 bases from J, the gap between germline ends came to 23 bases. CDR3 length equals 15 residues. The CDR3 loop reads CASTAVVVNIVGYTF. The CDR3 DNA follows: TGTGCCAGCACCGCGGTAGTAGTCAACATCGTCGGCTACACCTTC.

In its sample, this clonotype was seen a few times. The chain couples TRBV11-2 to TRBJ2-7; 8 bases line up with TRBD2. CDR3 length: 15 residues. Germline CDR1 and CDR2: SGHAT and FQNNGV. Trimming cost V 0 bases and J 3 bases; bases outside gene matches: 4. Here the CDR3 reads CASSLDAAGVYEQYF. The CDR3 nucleotides are TGTGCCAGCAGCTTAGATGCAGCGGGAGTCTACGAGCAGTACTTC.

This clonotype was detected only once. The chain combines TRBV12-3 or TRBV12-4 with TRBJ1-2, with 7 bases matching TRBD1. The CDR3 loop spans 15 amino acids. V gave up 3 bases and J gave up 3 bases; unmatched junction bases: 7. The CDR3 reads CASSFATGNYYGYTF. In DNA, the CDR3 is TGTGCCAGCAGTTTTGCGACAGGGAACTACTATGGCTACACCTTC.

The rearrangement joins TRBV5-1 to TRBJ1-2; no definite D call. This CDR3 spans 14 amino acids. Trimming took off 0 bases at V and 7 bases at J, with 13 bases between the two ends. Per germline, CDR1 SGHRS and CDR2 YFSETQ. CDR3 in DNA: TGCGCCAGCAGCTTGGAGGCGTCACCCCCTGGCTACACCTTC. Protein sequence: CASSLEASPPGYTF.

The V and J genes are TRBV6-2 or TRBV6-3 and TRBJ2-1, with TRBD2 matching over 7 bases. Germline CDR1 is MNHEY and CDR2 is SVGEGT. This CDR3 is 13 amino acids long. V dropped 6 bases and J dropped 2; count of bases not matched to a gene: 1. CDR3 sequence reads: CASRGTTYNEQFF. CDR3 nucleotides: TGTGCCAGCAGAGGGACTACCTACAATGAGCAGTTCTTC.

This clonotype was detected only a few times. The rearrangement joins TRBV10-3 to TRBJ2-5; 7 bases line up with TRBD1. This CDR3 has 12 amino acids. Germline trimming cut 9 bases from V and 1 base from J; bases unmatched to any gene: 2. CDR1 is ENHRY, CDR2 SYGVKD, per germline. This CDR3 reads CAIGTAQETQYF. CDR3 DNA sequence: TGTGCCATAGGGACAGCCCAAGAGACCCAGTACTTC.

A single count supports this clonotype. The chain uses TRBV4-1 and TRBJ2-3; 10 bases agree with TRBD1. CDR1 MGHRA and CDR2 YSYEKL come from the germline V gene. Germline trimming cut 0 bases from V and 5 bases from J; bases unmatched to any gene: 5. The CDR3 sequence is 16 residues long. CDR3 sequence reads: CASSQDPGQGRDTQYF. CDR3 nucleotides: TGCGCCAGCAGCCAAGACCCGGGACAGGGGAGAGATACGCAGTATTTT.

J is TRBJ1-6 and V is TRBV7-3, with a possible D match to TRBD1 (5 bases). In germline, CDR1 is SGHTA, CDR2 FQGTGA. The germline V and J ends were trimmed by 6 bases and 7 bases, with 10 bases remaining between them. The CDR3 length is 13 residues. In nucleotides, the CDR3 is TGTGCCAGCAGGACCGCAGGGAATTCACCCCTCCACTTT. Its protein product is CASRTAGNSPLHF.

This clonotype appeared a few times. The rearrangement links TRBV20-1 to TRBJ2-3; 14 bases are a match to TRBD2. The CDR3 loop spans 15 amino acids. With V trimmed by 6 bases and J by 8 bases, 10 bases remained unmatched. From germline, CDR1 is DFQATT and CDR2 SNEGSKA (reference sequence). The CDR3 sequence is CSARLAGGPPGTQYF. In DNA, the CDR3 is TGCAGTGCCCGACTAGCGGGAGGGCCCCCTGGTACGCAGTATTTT.

J is TRBJ2-2 and V is TRBV10-3, with 7 nucleotides matching TRBD1. Germline assignment: CDR1 ENHRY and CDR2 SYGVKD. V shed 10 bases, J shed 3 bases, and the junction held 5 bases outside the gene matches. The CDR3 is 13 amino acids. CDR3 sequence: CATQGGDTGELFF. The CDR3, as DNA: TGTGCCACCCAAGGGGGCGACACCGGGGAGCTGTTTTTT.

V gene TRBV20-1 combines with J gene TRBJ2-1; D is uncertain. CDR1 and CDR2 from the germline V gene are DFQATT and SNEGSKA (reference sequence). The CDR3 covers 12 residues. The V end was cut by 0 bases, the J end by 9 bases, with 9 bases between. The CDR3 reads CSARDPLGEQFF. The DNA for the CDR3 is TGCAGTGCTAGAGATCCCTTGGGTGAGCAGTTCTTC.

V usage is TRBV20-1 and J usage is TRBJ2-5, with 13 bases matching TRBD2. Germline values: CDR1 DFQATT, CDR2 SNEGSKA (reference sequence). V shed 1 base, J shed 5 bases, and the junction held 4 bases outside the gene matches. The CDR3 is 15 amino acids. DNA of the CDR3: TGCAGTGCTAGAGCCCCGACTAGCGGGAGGGAGACCCAGTACTTC. Translation gives CSARAPTSGRETQYF.

This clonotype was observed a few times. This chain uses TRBV5-1 with TRBJ2-5; no reliable D call. Trimming left V 4 bases short and J 0 bases short, with 7 bases between. Germline-derived CDR1 and CDR2 are SGHRS and YFSETQ. This CDR3 has 13 residues. CDR3 nucleotides: TGCGCCAGCAGCATGGGCTACCAAGAGACCCAGTACTTC. Amino acid sequence: CASSMGYQETQYF.

This chain uses TRBV2 with TRBJ1-6; D call uncertain. The CDR3 has 14 amino acids. Germline values: CDR1 SNHLY, CDR2 FYNNEI. With 7 bases removed from V and 0 bases from J, the gap between germline ends came to 7 bases. This CDR3 reads CASTQSSYNSPLHF. CDR3 bases: TGTGCCAGCACGCAAAGCTCCTATAATTCACCCCTCCACTTT. Full variable domain (rest looked up from reference TRBV2 and TRBJ1-6): EPEVTQTPSHQVTQMGQEVILRCVPISNHLYFYWYRQILGQKVEFLVSFYNNEISEKSEIFDDQFSVERPDGSNFTLKIRSTKLEDSAMYFCASTQSSYNSPLHFGNGTRLTVT.

V gene TRBV20-1 combines with J gene TRBJ2-3, with 9 bases fitting TRBD2. This CDR3 comprises 14 residues. Germline V lookup: CDR1 DFQATT, CDR2 SNEGSKA (reference sequence). V trimming: 6 bases; J trimming: 1 base; junction bases outside the gene matches: 5. DNA for the CDR3: TGCAGTGCAGAAAGCGGGAGGCGCACAGATACGCAGTATTTT. It yields the protein CSAESGRRTDTQYF.

J is TRBJ2-7 and V is TRBV7-4, with a possible D match to TRBD2 (6 bases). Trimming removed 0 bases at V and 5 bases at J, with 11 bases between. This CDR3 has 14 residues. Germline lookup yields CDR1 SGHVT and CDR2 SQSDAQ. The CDR3 nucleotides read TGTGCCAGCAGCTTAGCGGGAGGAAAGGACGAGCAGTACTTC. Translating it yields CASSLAGGKDEQYF. Supplemented by reference TRBV7-4 and TRBJ2-7, the full variable domain reads GAGVSQSPRYKVAKRGRDVALRCDSISGHVTLYWYRQTLGQGSEVLTYSQSDAQRDKSGRPSGRFSAERPERSVSTLKIQRTEQGDSAVYLCASSLAGGKDEQYFGPGTRLTVT.

This clonotype came up once. V usage is TRBV4-1 and J usage is TRBJ2-7, with a tentative D call TRBD2 (5 bases). V lost 1 base and J lost 2, with 15 bases in between. The CDR3 contains 16 residues. Germline CDR1 and CDR2: MGHRA and YSYEKL. For the CDR3, the DNA is TGCGCCAGCAGCCAAGGAGGGATAGAGTATCCCTACGAGCAGTACTTC. As protein: CASSQGGIEYPYEQYF.

The chain joins TRBV7-9 to TRBJ1-5; D is possibly TRBD1 (6 bases). The CDR3 consists of 15 residues. Germline CDR1 SEHNR, CDR2 FQNEAQ (reference sequence). V lost 6 bases, J lost 0 bases, and 12 bases lay in between. For the CDR3, the DNA is TGTGCCAGCAGTTCGACAGGACCTAGCAATCAGCCCCAGCATTTT. Translated: CASSSTGPSNQPQHF.

The chain couples TRBV30 to TRBJ2-7; the D is unclear. V was clipped by 0 bases and J by 6 bases, with 6 bases between them. This CDR3 comprises 11 residues. Germline lookup yields CDR1 GTSNPN and CDR2 SVGIG (reference sequence). Written as DNA, the CDR3 is TGTGCCTGGAGTGTCAGCACCGAGCAGTACTTC. This translates into CAWSVSTEQYF.

The V gene is TRBV20-1, the J gene TRBJ2-1, with a weak D call TRBD2 (5 bases). Trimming pared 6 bases from V and 9 bases from J, leaving 24 bases between. The germline V gene has CDR1 DFQATT and CDR2 SNEGSKA (reference sequence). The CDR3 extends over 15 amino acids. This CDR3 reads CSAYSLGPAVSEQFF. The DNA for the CDR3 is TGCAGTGCGTACTCTTTAGGCCCAGCGGTTAGTGAGCAGTTCTTC.

The V and J genes are TRBV18 and TRBJ1-5, with a tentative D call TRBD1 (6 bases). Germline loops: CDR1 KGHSH, CDR2 LQKENI. The CDR3 length is 14 residues. V was pared by 3 bases and J by 9 bases, with 15 bases between. CDR3 DNA sequence: TGTGCCAGCTCACCTCCCAAGGGGGGACCGCCCCAGCATTTT. It translates to CASSPPKGGPPQHF.

This clonotype occurred a few times. V is TRBV20-1 and J is TRBJ1-4, with no clear D. Trimming left V 3 bases short and J 3 bases short, with 8 bases between. The germline V gene has CDR1 DFQATT and CDR2 SNEGSKA (reference sequence). The CDR3 sequence is 13 residues long. CDR3 bases: TGCAGTGCTAGCTTCCCATCTAATGAAAAACTGTTTTTT. Its protein is CSASFPSNEKLFF.

The chain is built from TRBV12-3 or TRBV12-4 and TRBJ2-3; D may correspond to TRBD1 or TRBD2 (5 bases each). Trimming stripped 6 bases from V and 0 bases from J, with 16 bases between. The CDR3 contains 16 residues. CDR3 amino acids: CASSPGTHSSTDTQYF. Here the CDR3 DNA reads TGTGCCAGCAGCCCAGGGACCCACTCTAGCACAGATACGCAGTATTTT.

This clonotype was detected a few times. The rearrangement uses TRBV27 and TRBJ1-6, with D uncertain. Germline V gene lookup returns CDR1 MNHEY and CDR2 SMNVEV (reference sequence). This CDR3 region has 12 residues. With 6 bases removed from V and 9 bases from J, the gap between germline ends came to 9 bases. CDR3 in amino acids: CASRALGSPLHF. CDR3 sequence (DNA): TGTGCCAGCAGGGCCCTTGGTTCACCCCTCCACTTT.